These T cell receptor beta chains were read from a single sample in a study of early T cells in non-severe SARS-CoV-2 infection. Using its own MiXCR run on the 5' RACE reads, TCRdb lists one record per CDR3 protein. The table shows tens of thousands of distinct CDR3 sequences, with 3% to 4% occurring only once. The source material was whole blood. Receptor source: an adult who was a healthcare worker with PCR-confirmed SARS-CoV-2 infection or an uninfected control (not recorded which). The CDR3 runs from the conserved cysteine through the conserved F or W.

length,V,J,CDR3
16,TRBV5-1,TRBJ2-3,CASSPGGRQGTDTQYF
15,TRBV27,TRBJ2-1,CASRIAGGTYNEQFF
14,TRBV5-1,TRBJ1-1,CASSLDNMNTEAFF
15,TRBV3-1,TRBJ1-2,CASSQRAGGSYGYTF
14,TRBV6-6,TRBJ1-4,CASSYRKGNEKLFF
16,TRBV7-2,TRBJ2-1,CASSLGPAGVYNEQFF
16,TRBV24-1,TRBJ2-3,CATSDGARPLADTQYF
12,TRBV29-1,TRBJ2-2,CSAAGDTGELFF
16,TRBV28,TRBJ2-4,CASSLWDSHSKNIQYF
16,TRBV7-2,TRBJ2-3,CASSYDSGRATDTQYF
15,TRBV19,TRBJ2-4,CASKSTGNGENIQYF
14,TRBV11-2,TRBJ1-2,CASSFGQGAYGYTF
13,TRBV3-1,TRBJ2-1,CASSPLTSGEQFF
15,TRBV7-2,TRBJ1-2,CASSPAPAGTHGYTF
13,TRBV29-1,TRBJ1-5,CSATGGAGQPQHF
14,TRBV7-2,TRBJ2-1,CASLPTAPFDEQFF
14,TRBV6-2/TRBV6-3,TRBJ1-5,CASGGRTGNQPQHF
14,TRBV6-2/TRBV6-3,TRBJ1-5,CASSYGQGGQPQHF
18,TRBV24-1,TRBJ2-3,CATQTGGTSELRTDTQYF
14,TRBV11-3,TRBJ2-7,CASSRRDPPYEQYF
17,TRBV20-1,TRBJ2-3,CSARSRVITPSTDTQYF
15,TRBV9,TRBJ1-4,CASSVGVQGSEKLFF
17,TRBV2,TRBJ1-2,CASSEALGSILGGGYTF
16,TRBV7-9,TRBJ2-7,CASSSQGAGEAYEQYF
14,TRBV6-4,TRBJ2-3,CASSDSLGGDTQYF
16,TRBV20-1,TRBJ2-7,CSAQGTLAGVSYEQYF
15,TRBV7-2,TRBJ2-5,CASSSVGGQTGTQYF
13,TRBV7-9,TRBJ2-2,CASNVDYTGELFF
16,TRBV20-1,TRBJ2-4,CSAREQAPGVTNIQYF
14,TRBV12-3/TRBV12-4,TRBJ1-5,CASSSPGSNQPQHF
14,TRBV5-5,TRBJ2-3,CASSLSGGVNTQYF
15,TRBV12-3/TRBV12-4,TRBJ2-2,CASSPPWEGPGELFF
12,TRBV12-3/TRBV12-4,TRBJ2-5,CASSLRDETQYF
13,TRBV21-1,TRBJ2-1,CASSSRGGTEQFF
14,TRBV6-5,TRBJ2-2,CASSYSEGPGELFF
15,TRBV20-1,TRBJ2-4,CSAVSPGLAKNIQYF
13,TRBV7-3,TRBJ1-4,CASGPDRGEKLFF
14,TRBV4-1,TRBJ2-1,CASSVSGTYNEQFF
14,TRBV28,TRBJ2-3,CASSSTGGADTQYF
15,TRBV19,TRBJ2-2,CASSIVRGTTGELFF
12,TRBV20-1,TRBJ1-6,CSALDGNSPLHF
14,TRBV6-1,TRBJ1-1,CASSPQGEDTEAFF
17,TRBV11-2,TRBJ1-6,CASSFPSPGQKGSPLHF
15,TRBV4-2,TRBJ1-4,CASRHQSGANEKLFF
12,TRBV16,TRBJ2-7,CASSQSAGGQYF
20,TRBV24-1,TRBJ2-3,CATSGPGIAGVEETTDTQYF
18,TRBV5-1,TRBJ2-6,CASTRTPTGEAGANVLTF
17,TRBV4-1,TRBJ2-2,CASSPGTSGGRTGELFF
15,TRBV6-6,TRBJ2-7,CASSYSGTGSYEQYF
16,TRBV5-1,TRBJ2-3,CASNERGATSTDTQYF